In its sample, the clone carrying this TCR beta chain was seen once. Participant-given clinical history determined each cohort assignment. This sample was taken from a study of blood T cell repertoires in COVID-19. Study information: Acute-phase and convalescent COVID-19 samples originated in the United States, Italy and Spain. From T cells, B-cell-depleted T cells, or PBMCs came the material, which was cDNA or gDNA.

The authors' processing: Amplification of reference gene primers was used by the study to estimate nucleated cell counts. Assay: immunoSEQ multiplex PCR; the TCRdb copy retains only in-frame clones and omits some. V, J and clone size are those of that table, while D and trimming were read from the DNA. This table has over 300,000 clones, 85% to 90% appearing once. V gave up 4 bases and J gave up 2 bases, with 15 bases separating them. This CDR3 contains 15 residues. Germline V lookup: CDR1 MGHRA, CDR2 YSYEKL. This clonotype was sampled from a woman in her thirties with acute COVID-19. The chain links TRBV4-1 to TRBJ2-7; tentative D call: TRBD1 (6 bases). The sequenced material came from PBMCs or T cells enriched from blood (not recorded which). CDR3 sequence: CASSPITGTTYEQYF. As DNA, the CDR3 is TGCGCCAGCAGCCCCATCACAGGGACCACCTACGAGCAGTACTTC.